This TCR beta chain was sequenced for a study of beta chain features in type 1 diabetes. Expressed TCRB transcripts got sequenced, as all isolated RNA was reverse transcribed. Method: immunoSEQ multiplex PCR; TCRdb's copy keeps in-frame clones and lacks some. The repertoire holds about 250,000 clones, with 13% to 15% as singletons. Concerning this clone itself: Its antigen is unidentified.

Via CD45RO/CCR7/CD25/CD127/CD95/CD27, cells of the CD4+ naive, central memory, regulatory and stem cell-like memory subsets were sorted. In germline, CDR1 is LGHNA, CDR2 YSLEER. The CDR3 is 15 residues long. The germline V and J ends were trimmed by 4 bases and 2 bases, with 14 bases remaining between them. The study's findings and limits: Fewer junction insertions and more nucleotide deletions appeared in type 1 diabetes patients. Across patients, naive, central memory and Treg TCRB repertoires exhibited apparently greater similarity than was observed across healthy donors. Shortening that was moderate but significant affected the TCRB CDR3s of Type 1 diabetes patients in all four CD4+ subsets.

The sequencing sample was made of naive CD4+ T cells from blood. The sequence came from a woman in her thirties or forties in good health. The chain links TRBV4-3 to TRBJ2-5; D is uncertain. The chain's CDR3 is CASSPRSTTQETQYF. The CDR3, as DNA: TGCGCCAGCAGCCCACGGTCCACTACACAAGAGACCCAGTACTTC.